This T cell receptor beta chain was found in a study of human T cells and chemical hapten exposure. On the study more broadly: Chiefly women, the patients showed alopecia areata, totalis or universalis. Minor pooled library volume differences mainly drove per-sample TCR yield variation.

Time point denoted: pre-sensitization, week 0. As for treatment: therapeutic diphenylcyclopropenone sensitization with weekly scalp DPC. During construction of the library, unique molecular identifiers were attached to individual cDNA molecules for quantitative, reproducible TCR counting. TCRdb redid the calling of the RACE reads with MiXCR, one entry per CDR3 protein. The sample yields approximately 90,000 distinct CDR3 sequences, roughly 8.5% seen once. This clonotype was seen only a few times. The clonotype was recovered from a man aged 40-50 years with alopecia areata. Some clones in this sample may be carry-over from other donors' samples. Sample: whole blood, taken in connection with sensitization to the hapten diphenylcyclopropenone (DPC).

DNA of the CDR3: TGTGCCAGCAGTTACCGCGGCGTAGAGACCCAGTACTTC. Protein product: CASSYRGVETQYF. The rearrangement uses TRBV6-2 or TRBV6-3 and TRBJ2-5, with unresolved D. Germline V gene sequence: CDR1 MNHEY, CDR2 SVGEGT. This CDR3 spans 13 amino acids. V lost 2 bases and J lost 4, with 8 bases in between.